This TCR beta chain originates from a study of blood T cells in healthy people across ages. The second PCR ran roughly 6 to 11 cycles with a sample-barcoded 5' primer and J-beta primers. Using its own MiXCR run on the 5' RACE reads, TCRdb lists one record per CDR3 protein. The repertoire consists of 1.5 million to 2 million distinct CDR3 sequences, with around half occurring once and the leading ten covering around 2.1%. CDR1 is SGHVS and CDR2 is FQNEAQ in the germline V gene. V shed 3 bases and J shed 7 bases, with 9 bases lying between them. The CDR3 length is 12 residues. Sequencing input: blood. The receptor was isolated from a woman aged 40-49 years in good health. The chain uses TRBV7-8 and TRBJ2-5; D is unclear. CDR3 in amino acids: CASSLDAGTQYF. The DNA of the CDR3 is TGTGCCAGCAGCTTGGATGCCGGGACCCAGTACTTC.